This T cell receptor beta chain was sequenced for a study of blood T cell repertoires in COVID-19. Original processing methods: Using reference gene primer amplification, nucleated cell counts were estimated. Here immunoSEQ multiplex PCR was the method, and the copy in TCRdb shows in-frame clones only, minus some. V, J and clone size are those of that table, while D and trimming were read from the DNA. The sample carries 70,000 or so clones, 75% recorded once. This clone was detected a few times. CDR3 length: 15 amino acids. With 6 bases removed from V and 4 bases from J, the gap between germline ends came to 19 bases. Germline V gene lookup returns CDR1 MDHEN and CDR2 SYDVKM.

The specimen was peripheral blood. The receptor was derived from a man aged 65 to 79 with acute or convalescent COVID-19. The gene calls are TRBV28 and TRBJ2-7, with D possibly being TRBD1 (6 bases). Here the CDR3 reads CASRKQGSWAYEQYF. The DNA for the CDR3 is TGTGCCAGCAGAAAACAGGGAAGCTGGGCTTACGAGCAGTACTTC.